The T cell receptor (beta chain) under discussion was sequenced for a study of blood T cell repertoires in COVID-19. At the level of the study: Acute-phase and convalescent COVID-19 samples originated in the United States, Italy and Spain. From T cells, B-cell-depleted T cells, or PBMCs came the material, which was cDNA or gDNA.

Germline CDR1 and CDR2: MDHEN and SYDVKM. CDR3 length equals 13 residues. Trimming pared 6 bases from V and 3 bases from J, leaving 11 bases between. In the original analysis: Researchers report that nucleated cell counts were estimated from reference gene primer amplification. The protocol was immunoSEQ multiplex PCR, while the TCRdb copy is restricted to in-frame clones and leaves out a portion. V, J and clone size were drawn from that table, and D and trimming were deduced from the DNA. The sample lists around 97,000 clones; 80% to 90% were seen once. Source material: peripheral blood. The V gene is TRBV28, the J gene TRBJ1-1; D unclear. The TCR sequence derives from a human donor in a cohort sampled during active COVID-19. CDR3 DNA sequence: TGTGCCAGCAGGCCCGGAGCCCACACTGAAGCTTTCTTT. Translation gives CASRPGAHTEAFF.